These 8 T cell receptor beta chains originate from one sample sequenced in a study of human T cells and chemical hapten exposure. MiXCR, run by TCRdb on the RACE reads, gives a single entry per CDR3 protein. Of approximately 400,000 distinct CDR3 sequences in the sample, 4.5% to 6% are singletons; the top ten hold around 2.6%. Specified time point: pre-sensitization, week 0. Treatment meaning: therapeutic diphenylcyclopropenone sensitization with weekly scalp DPC. The source was whole blood, collected in connection with sensitization to the hapten diphenylcyclopropenone (DPC). These receptors all stem from a woman aged 50 to 60 with alopecia areata. Some clones in this sample may be carry-over from other donors' samples.

The V and J genes are TRBV29-1 and TRBJ2-5; D is undetermined. Germline V gene lookup returns CDR1 SQVTM and CDR2 ANQGSEA. This CDR3 comprises 13 residues. With 5 bases removed from V and 1 base from J, the gap between germline ends came to 11 bases. This CDR3 is CSVYGQRQETQYF. In nucleotides, the CDR3 is TGCAGCGTTTACGGGCAGCGCCAAGAGACCCAGTACTTC.

The chain is built from TRBV5-1 and TRBJ1-1; no clear D gene. The CDR3 contains 13 residues. The germline V and J ends were trimmed by 4 bases and 10 bases, with 17 bases remaining between them. Per the germline V gene, CDR1 is SGHRS and CDR2 is YFSETQ. CDR3 nucleotides: TGCGCCAGCAGCGCTTCTTCAGGAATTGGAGCTTTCTTT. As protein: CASSASSGIGAFF. The whole variable domain, remainder taken from reference TRBV5-1 and TRBJ1-1, is KAGVTQTPRYLIKTRGQQVTLSCSPISGHRSVSWYQQTPGQGLQFLFEYFSETQRNKGNFPGRFSGRQFSNSRSEMNVSTLELGDSALYLCASSASSGIGAFFGQGTRLTVV.

This clonotype appeared many times. The chain combines TRBV27 with TRBJ2-1; 7 bases are shared with TRBD1. Germline assignment: CDR1 MNHEY and CDR2 SMNVEV (reference sequence). V lost 3 bases and J lost 0; bases outside the gene matches: 5. This CDR3 contains 16 residues. CDR3: CASSLLGGPSYNEQFF. DNA of the CDR3: TGTGCCAGCAGTTTGTTAGGGGGCCCCTCCTACAATGAGCAGTTCTTC.

Ten or more counts support this clonotype. The J gene is TRBJ2-4, the V gene TRBV28, with TRBD2 matching over 8 bases. Germline V gives CDR1 MDHEN, CDR2 SYDVKM. V lost 8 bases, J lost 6 bases, and 6 bases stayed unmatched. CDR3 length: 13 residues. The CDR3 DNA reads TGTGCCAGCCTTCTAGCGGGTGGAAACATTCAGTACTTC. Its translation: CASLLAGGNIQYF.

This clonotype was observed many times. V and J are TRBV7-9 and TRBJ1-1; D is perhaps TRBD1 (6 bases). Trimming pared 3 bases from V and 1 base from J, leaving 9 bases between. From germline, CDR1 is SEHNR and CDR2 FQNEAQ (reference sequence). This CDR3 has 14 residues. Here the CDR3 DNA reads TGTGCCAGCAGCTTTGGGGGACAGAACACTGAAGCTTTCTTT. Translating gives CASSFGGQNTEAFF.

This clonotype was seen repeatedly, ten times or more. The chain joins TRBV6-6 to TRBJ1-2; D not certain. Between the trimmed V and J ends, which lost 6 bases and 6 bases, there was a span of 14 bases. The CDR3 spans 13 residues. Germline CDR1 and CDR2: MNHNY and SVGAGI (reference sequence). CDR3 nucleotide sequence: TGTGCCAGCAGCGGGGTCCTTTCTAATGGCTACACCTTC. Its protein product is CASSGVLSNGYTF.

This clonotype was seen many times. This chain joins TRBV5-1 and TRBJ2-1; 12 nucleotides agree with TRBD2. With V trimmed by 3 bases and J by 7 bases, 5 bases remained unmatched. CDR3 length equals 15 residues. Germline V gives CDR1 SGHRS, CDR2 YFSETQ. The CDR3 spells CASSSSGGARNEQFF. The CDR3 DNA reads as TGCGCCAGCAGCTCTAGCGGGGGGGCAAGGAATGAGCAGTTCTTC.

This chain links TRBV12-3 or TRBV12-4 with TRBJ2-3, with D perhaps TRBD1 (6 bases). The CDR3 spans 15 residues. The germline V and J ends were trimmed by 4 bases and 5 bases, with 16 bases remaining between them. The CDR3 loop is CASSSSEGDQDTQYF. CDR3 nucleotides: TGTGCCAGCAGTTCCTCCGAGGGGGATCAAGATACGCAGTATTTT.